This TCR beta chain was sequenced for a study of T cell responses to AZD1222 COVID-19 vaccine (dated by TCRdb to about 2021). Context from the whole study: AZD1222 recipients whose second dose came at about 4 weeks and those whose second dose came at about 12 weeks were combined into one group, since spike-specific TCR depth and breadth did not differ between the two schedules. Enrollment into the trials was organized by age into subgroups of 18-55, 56-69 and 70-plus years, and those subgroups contained approximately 150, 30 and 60 TCR-sequenced participants, respectively. TCR sequencing was performed for roughly 250 trial participants, of whom about 200 were given two doses of AZD1222 and about 25 were given two doses of MenACWY control vaccine. Study-wide findings and limitations: Participants were mostly white British, with more females than males. The authors suggested clonal diversity may have been underestimated. Epitopes outside the regions mutated in the B.1.351 and B.1.1.7 variants were reportedly recognized by nearly half of the unique spike-specific TCRs. Because no day 14 peak-response samples were available, the repertoires could be characterized only after the peak T cell response. The whole spike protein was spanned by vaccine-associated CD4 TCRs, and dominant responses were seen in regions 160-218 and 743-854. Conclusions about previously exposed vaccinees are limited because only a handful of AZD1222 recipients were SARS-CoV-2 seropositive at baseline. The 56-69-year group was small, and its depth increase did not reach significance, likely because of low power. After two AZD1222 doses, both the breadth and the depth of spike-specific TCRs were significantly higher than at day 0 and than in MenACWY recipients.

The intended sense of this specimen's time point label: baseline before first vaccination. Vaccinee samples were obtained from the UK trials COV001 and COV002, which included a single-blind randomized controlled phase 2/3 trial of AZD1222 (ChAdOx1 nCoV-19) in healthy adults. For TCRbeta chain sequencing, PBMC samples were collected from trial participants at day 0 and at day 28 after the second dose. The CDR3 regions of human TCRbeta chains were analyzed by immunosequencing. In the source study's methods: TCRs in the repertoires were compared against a reference library of SARS-CoV-2-specific TCRs that had been generated with the MIRA antigen-specificity platform. Breadth meant the fraction of unique TCRs that were SARS-CoV-2-associated, whereas depth meant the fraction of total T cells that were SARS-CoV-2-associated. Using the MIRA data, every spike-specific TCR was mapped to the spike region that the TCR reacted to and assigned to either a CD4 or a CD8 class. Log10-transformed breadth and depth values were compared by one-way ANOVA with Sidak's multiple comparisons tests. Imported from immuneACCESS, the table was reduced by TCRdb to in-frame sequences with V and J called. These copies leave out some clones; in studies compared against another copy, an unresolved V gene accounts for under half, and the cause of the remainder is not known. V, J and clone size were drawn from that table, and D and trimming were deduced from the DNA. The sample contains about 120,000 clones, more than 75% of them found a single time. In total, the top ten clones hold 9.8% of the sample.

This clone was detected only a few times. This receptor's antigen is unknown. Within one base of it there is no much larger clone, and no base qualities were kept. The CDR3 has 13 amino acids, counting the end cysteine and phenylalanine. The sequence is cut down to CDR3 DNA, 39 bases in frame from base 1. The germline V gene supplies CDR1 SGHTA and CDR2 FQGNSA. V gives up 4 bases and J gives up 2 bases, and the segment between their germline ends measures 9 bases. The sequencing used peripheral blood, collected on day 0 of AZD1222 vaccination. The V and J segments used are TRBV7-2 and TRBJ2-7; TRBD2 is possibly the D segment (6 matching bases). This clonotype originated in an adult in good health. The CDR3 protein is CASSSGGAYEQYF. In nucleotide form, the sequence is TGTGCCAGCAGCTCAGGAGGGGCCTACGAGCAGTACTTC.